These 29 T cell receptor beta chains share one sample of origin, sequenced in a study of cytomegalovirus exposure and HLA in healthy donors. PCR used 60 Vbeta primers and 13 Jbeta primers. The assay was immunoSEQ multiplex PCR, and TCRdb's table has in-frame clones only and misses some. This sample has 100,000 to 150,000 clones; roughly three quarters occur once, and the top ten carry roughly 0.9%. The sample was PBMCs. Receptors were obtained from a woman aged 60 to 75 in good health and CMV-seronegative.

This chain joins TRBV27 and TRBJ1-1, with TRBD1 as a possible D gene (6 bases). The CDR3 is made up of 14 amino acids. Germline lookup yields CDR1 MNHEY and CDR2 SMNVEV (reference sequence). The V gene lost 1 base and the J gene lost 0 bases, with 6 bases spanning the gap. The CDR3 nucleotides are TGTGCCAGCAGTTTATACAGGGTGAACACTGAAGCTTTCTTT. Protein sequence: CASSLYRVNTEAFF.

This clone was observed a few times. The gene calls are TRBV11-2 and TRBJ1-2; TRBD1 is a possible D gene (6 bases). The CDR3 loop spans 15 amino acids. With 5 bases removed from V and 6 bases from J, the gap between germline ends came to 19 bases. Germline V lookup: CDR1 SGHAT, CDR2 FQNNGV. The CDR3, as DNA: TGTGCCAGCAGCCGCGCCACAACGACAGGAGATGGCTACACCTTC. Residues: CASSRATTTGDGYTF.

CDR3 sequence (DNA): TGTGCCAGCCGACCTAGGGGTACCCACTATGGCTACACCTTC. Its translation is CASRPRGTHYGYTF. The rearrangement uses TRBV7-2 and TRBJ1-2; possibly TRBD1 for D (5 bases). The V and J ends lost 8 bases and 3 bases respectively, with 16 bases between them. CDR1 and CDR2 from the germline V gene are SGHTA and FQGNSA. The CDR3 is 14 amino acids.

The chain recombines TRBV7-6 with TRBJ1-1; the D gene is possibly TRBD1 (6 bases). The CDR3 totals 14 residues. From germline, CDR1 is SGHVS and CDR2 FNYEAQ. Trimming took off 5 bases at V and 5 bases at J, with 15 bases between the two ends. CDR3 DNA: TGTGCCAGCAGCAAACAGGGCCTGGGGACTGAAGCTTTCTTT. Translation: CASSKQGLGTEAFF.

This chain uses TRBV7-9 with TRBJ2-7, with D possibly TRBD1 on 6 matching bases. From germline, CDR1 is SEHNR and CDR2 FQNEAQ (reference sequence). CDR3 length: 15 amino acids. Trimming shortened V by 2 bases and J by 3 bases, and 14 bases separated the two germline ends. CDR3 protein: CASSLSPGVSYEQYF. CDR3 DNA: TGTGCCAGCAGCTTATCTCCAGGGGTCAGCTACGAGCAGTACTTC. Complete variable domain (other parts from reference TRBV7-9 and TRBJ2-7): DTGVSQNPRHKITKRGQNVTFRCDPISEHNRLYWYRQTLGQGPEFLTYFQNEAQLEKSRLLSDRFSAERPKGSFSTLEIQRTEQGDSAMYLCASSLSPGVSYEQYFGPGTRLTVT.

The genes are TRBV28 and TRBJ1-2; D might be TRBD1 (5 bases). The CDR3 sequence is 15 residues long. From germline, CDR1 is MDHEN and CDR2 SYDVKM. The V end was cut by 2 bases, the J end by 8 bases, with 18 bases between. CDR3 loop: CASSLGGADPGGYTF. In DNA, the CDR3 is TGTGCCAGCAGTTTAGGAGGGGCGGATCCGGGGGGCTACACCTTC.

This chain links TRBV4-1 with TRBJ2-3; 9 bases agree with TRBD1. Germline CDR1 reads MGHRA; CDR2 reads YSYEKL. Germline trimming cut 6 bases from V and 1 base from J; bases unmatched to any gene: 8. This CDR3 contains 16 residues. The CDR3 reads CASRLRRDRGTDTQYF. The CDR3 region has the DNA TGCGCCAGCAGACTACGCCGGGACAGGGGCACAGATACGCAGTATTTT.

The CDR3 is CSAERGAGGETQYF. The CDR3 DNA is TGCAGCGCGGAACGGGGGGCTGGGGGGGAGACCCAGTACTTC. The chain has TRBV29-1 and TRBJ2-5, with a weak D call TRBD2 (7 bases). The CDR3 length is 14 residues. Germline values: CDR1 SQVTM, CDR2 ANQGSEA. V was cut by 7 bases and J by 5 bases, with 20 bases left in between.

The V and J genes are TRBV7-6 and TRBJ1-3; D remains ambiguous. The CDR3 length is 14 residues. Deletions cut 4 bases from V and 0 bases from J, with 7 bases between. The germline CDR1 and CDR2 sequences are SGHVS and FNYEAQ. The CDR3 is CASSSTLSGNTIYF. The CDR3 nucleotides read TGTGCCAGCAGCTCGACACTCTCTGGAAACACCATATATTTT.

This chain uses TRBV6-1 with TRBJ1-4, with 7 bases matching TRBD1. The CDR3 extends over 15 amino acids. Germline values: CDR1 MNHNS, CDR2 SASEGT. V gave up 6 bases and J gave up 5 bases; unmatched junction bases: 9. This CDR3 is CASRETGSRNEKLFF. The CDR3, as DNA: TGTGCCAGCAGGGAGACAGGGTCAAGGAATGAAAAACTGTTTTTT.

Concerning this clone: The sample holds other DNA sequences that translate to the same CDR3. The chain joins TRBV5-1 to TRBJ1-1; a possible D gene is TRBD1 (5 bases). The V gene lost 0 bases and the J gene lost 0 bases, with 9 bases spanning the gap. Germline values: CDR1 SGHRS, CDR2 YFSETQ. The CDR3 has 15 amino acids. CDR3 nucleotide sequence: TGCGCCAGCAGCTTGGATTGGGGCATGAACACTGAAGCTTTCTTT. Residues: CASSLDWGMNTEAFF.

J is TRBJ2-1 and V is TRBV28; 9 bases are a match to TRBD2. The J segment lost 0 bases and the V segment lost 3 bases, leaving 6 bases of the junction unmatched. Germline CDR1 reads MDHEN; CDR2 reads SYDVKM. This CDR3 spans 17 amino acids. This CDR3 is CASSFSGGPGSYNEQFF. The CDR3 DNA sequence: TGTGCCAGCAGTTTTAGCGGGGGCCCAGGCTCCTACAATGAGCAGTTCTTC.

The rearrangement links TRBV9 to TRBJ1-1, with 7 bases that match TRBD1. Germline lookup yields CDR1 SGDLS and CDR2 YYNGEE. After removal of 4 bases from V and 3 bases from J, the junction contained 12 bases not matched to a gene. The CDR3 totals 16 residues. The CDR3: CASSPPGGQRHTEAFF. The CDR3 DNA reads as TGTGCCAGCAGCCCCCCAGGGGGACAAAGGCACACTGAAGCTTTCTTT.

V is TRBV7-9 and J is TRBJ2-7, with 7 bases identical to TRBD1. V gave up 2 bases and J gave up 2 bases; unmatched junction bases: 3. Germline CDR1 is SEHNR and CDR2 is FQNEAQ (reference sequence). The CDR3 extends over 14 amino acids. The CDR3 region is CASSLSQGAYEQYF. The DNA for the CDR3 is TGTGCCAGCAGCTTATCCCAGGGGGCCTACGAGCAGTACTTC.

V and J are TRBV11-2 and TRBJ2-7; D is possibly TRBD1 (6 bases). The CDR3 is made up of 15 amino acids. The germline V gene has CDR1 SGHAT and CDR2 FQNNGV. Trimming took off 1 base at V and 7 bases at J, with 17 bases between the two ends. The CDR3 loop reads CASSLAAGVNLEQYF. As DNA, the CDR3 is TGTGCCAGCAGCTTAGCGGCAGGGGTCAATTTGGAGCAGTACTTC.

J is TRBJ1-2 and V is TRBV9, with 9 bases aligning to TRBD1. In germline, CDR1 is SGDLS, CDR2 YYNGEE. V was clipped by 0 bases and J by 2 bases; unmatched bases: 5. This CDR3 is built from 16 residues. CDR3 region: CASSVGGGQGNYGYTF. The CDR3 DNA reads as TGTGCCAGCAGCGTAGGAGGGGGACAGGGCAACTATGGCTACACCTTC.

CDR3: CASSESSIPRAGYEQYF. The CDR3 DNA follows: TGTGCCAGCAGTGAAAGTTCCATCCCAAGGGCGGGCTACGAGCAGTACTTC. V is TRBV6-1 and J is TRBJ2-7; a weak D match, TRBD2 (5 bases). The length of the CDR3 is 17 residues. From germline, CDR1 is MNHNS and CDR2 SASEGT. Trimming pared 2 bases from V and 3 bases from J, leaving 20 bases between.

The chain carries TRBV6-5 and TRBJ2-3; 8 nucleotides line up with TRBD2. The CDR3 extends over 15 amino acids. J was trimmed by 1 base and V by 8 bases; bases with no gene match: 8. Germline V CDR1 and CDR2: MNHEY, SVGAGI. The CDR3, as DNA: TGTGCCAGCGGGGGTGGGCGGGGGGGCACAGATACGCAGTATTTT. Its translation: CASGGGRGGTDTQYF.

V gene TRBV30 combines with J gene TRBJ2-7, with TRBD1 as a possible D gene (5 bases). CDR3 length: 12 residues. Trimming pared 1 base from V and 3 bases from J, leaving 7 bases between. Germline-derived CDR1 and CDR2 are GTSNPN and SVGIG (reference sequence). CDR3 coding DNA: TGTGCCTGGAGTGGGACATACTACGAGCAGTACTTC. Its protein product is CAWSGTYYEQYF.

The DNA of the CDR3 is TGTGCCAGCAGTGAAGAACGGACTAGCGGGAGGGGGTACAATGAGCAGTTCTTC. Amino acid sequence: CASSEERTSGRGYNEQFF. V and J are TRBV6-1 and TRBJ2-1; 15 positions agree with TRBD2. Germline assignment: CDR1 MNHNS and CDR2 SASEGT. V lost 1 base, J lost 4 bases, and 5 bases stayed unmatched. The CDR3 runs 18 residues.

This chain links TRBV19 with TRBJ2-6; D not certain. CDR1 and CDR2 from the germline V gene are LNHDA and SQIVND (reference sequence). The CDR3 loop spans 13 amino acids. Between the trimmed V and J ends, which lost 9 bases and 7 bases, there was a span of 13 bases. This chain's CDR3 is CASTPTRANVLTF. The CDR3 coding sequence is TGTGCCAGCACTCCAACGAGAGCCAACGTCCTGACTTTC.

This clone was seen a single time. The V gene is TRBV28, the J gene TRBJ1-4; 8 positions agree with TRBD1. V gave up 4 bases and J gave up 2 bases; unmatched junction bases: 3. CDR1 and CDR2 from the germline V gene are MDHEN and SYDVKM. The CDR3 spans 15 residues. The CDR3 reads CASSSQGATNEKLFF. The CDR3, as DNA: TGTGCCAGCAGTTCGCAGGGGGCCACTAATGAAAAACTGTTTTTT.

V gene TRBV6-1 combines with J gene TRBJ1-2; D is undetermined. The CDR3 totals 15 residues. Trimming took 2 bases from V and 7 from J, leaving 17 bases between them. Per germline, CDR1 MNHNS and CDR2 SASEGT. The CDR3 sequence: CASSESRVGSRGYTF. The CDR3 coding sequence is TGTGCCAGCAGTGAATCCCGAGTTGGTTCGCGTGGCTACACCTTC.

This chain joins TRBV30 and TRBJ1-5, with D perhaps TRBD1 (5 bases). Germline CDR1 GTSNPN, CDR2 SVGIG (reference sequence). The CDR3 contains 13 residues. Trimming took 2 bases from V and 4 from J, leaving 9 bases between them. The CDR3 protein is CAWSREGNQPQHF. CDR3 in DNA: TGTGCCTGGAGTAGGGAGGGGAATCAGCCCCAGCATTTT.

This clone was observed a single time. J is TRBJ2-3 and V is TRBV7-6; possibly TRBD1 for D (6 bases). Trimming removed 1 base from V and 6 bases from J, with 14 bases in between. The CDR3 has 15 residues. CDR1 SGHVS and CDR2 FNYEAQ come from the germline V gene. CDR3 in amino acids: CASSLDYRASDTQYF. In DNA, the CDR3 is TGTGCCAGCAGCTTAGACTACAGGGCGAGCGATACGCAGTATTTT.

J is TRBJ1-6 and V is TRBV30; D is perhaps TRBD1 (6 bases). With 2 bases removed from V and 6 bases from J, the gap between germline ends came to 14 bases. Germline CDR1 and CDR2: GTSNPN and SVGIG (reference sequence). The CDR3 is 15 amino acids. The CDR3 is CAWSRKQGSNSPLHF. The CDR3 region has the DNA TGTGCCTGGAGTCGGAAACAGGGTAGTAATTCACCCCTCCACTTT.

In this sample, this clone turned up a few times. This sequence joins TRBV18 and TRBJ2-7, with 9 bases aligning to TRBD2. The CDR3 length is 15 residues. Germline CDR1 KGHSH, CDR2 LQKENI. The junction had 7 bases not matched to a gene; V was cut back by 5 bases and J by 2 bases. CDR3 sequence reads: CASSSLAGTTYEQYF. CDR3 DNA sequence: TGTGCCAGCTCATCGCTAGCGGGAACAACCTACGAGCAGTACTTC.

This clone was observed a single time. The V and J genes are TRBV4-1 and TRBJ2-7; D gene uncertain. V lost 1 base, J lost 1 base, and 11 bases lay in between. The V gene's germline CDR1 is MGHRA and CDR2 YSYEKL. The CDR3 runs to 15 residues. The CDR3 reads CASSQVPAQSYEQYF. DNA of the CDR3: TGCGCCAGCAGCCAAGTCCCGGCACAGTCCTACGAGCAGTACTTC.

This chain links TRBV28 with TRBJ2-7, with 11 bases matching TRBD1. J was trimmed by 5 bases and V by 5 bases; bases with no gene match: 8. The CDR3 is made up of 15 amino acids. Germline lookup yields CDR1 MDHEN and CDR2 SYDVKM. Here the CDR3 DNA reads TGTGCCAGCAGTGAGGGACAGGGGGTTTTGGACGAGCAGTACTTC. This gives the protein CASSEGQGVLDEQYF.